The text below deals with one T cell receptor beta chain. CDR1 and CDR2 (germline): MNHEY, SVGAGI. With 6 bases removed from V and 3 bases from J, the gap between germline ends came to 9 bases. CDR3 length: 13 amino acids. The data derive from a study of blood T cell repertoires in COVID-19. Study summary: Sites in the United States, Italy and Spain provided acute and convalescent COVID-19 samples. Nucleic acid was either cDNA or gDNA, and it came from T cells, B-cell-depleted T cells, or PBMCs.

Original analysis: Estimates of nucleated cell counts were drawn from the amplification of reference gene primers. The assay was immunoSEQ multiplex PCR, and TCRdb's table has in-frame clones only and misses some. The V and J calls and clone size were taken over from that table, and D and trimming were inferred from the DNA. The sample has about 240,000 clones, more than 75% seen once. The J gene is TRBJ1-5, the V gene TRBV6-5; D perhaps matches TRBD1 (5 bases). The sequenced sample was peripheral blood. The receptor's source is a woman in her 40s who had recovered from COVID-19. This CDR3 reads CASRRGVNQPQHF. The CDR3 bases are TGTGCCAGCAGACGGGGGGTCAATCAGCCCCAGCATTTT.